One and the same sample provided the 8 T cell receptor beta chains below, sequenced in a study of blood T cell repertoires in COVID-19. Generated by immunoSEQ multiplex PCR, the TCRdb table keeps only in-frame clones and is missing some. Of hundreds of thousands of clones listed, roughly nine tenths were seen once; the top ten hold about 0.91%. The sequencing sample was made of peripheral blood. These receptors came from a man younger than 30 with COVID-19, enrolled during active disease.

CDR3 sequence: CASSPSQTTKNIQYF. CDR3 DNA: TGTGCCAGCAGCCCCAGCCAGACTACCAAAAACATTCAGTACTTC. The chain uses TRBV11-2 and TRBJ2-4, with D maybe TRBD2 (5 bases). The CDR3 is made up of 15 amino acids. Germline V gene sequence: CDR1 SGHAT, CDR2 FQNNGV. The V end was cut by 5 bases, the J end by 2 bases, with 13 bases between.

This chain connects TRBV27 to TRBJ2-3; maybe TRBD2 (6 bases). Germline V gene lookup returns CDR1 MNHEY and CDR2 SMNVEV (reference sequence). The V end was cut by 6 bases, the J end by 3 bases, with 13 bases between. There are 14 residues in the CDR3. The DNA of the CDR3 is TGTGCCAGCAGCTTGGTAGCGGATACAGATACGCAGTATTTT. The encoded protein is CASSLVADTDTQYF.

CDR3 DNA: TGTGCCAGCAGTACCTCACCGGGGGTGAACACTGAAGCTTTCTTT. Amino acid sequence: CASSTSPGVNTEAFF. The chain uses TRBV6-5 and TRBJ1-1; tentative D call: TRBD1 (5 bases). V lost 5 bases and J lost 0, with 13 bases in between. This CDR3 is 15 amino acids long. Looked up from germline, CDR1 is MNHEY and CDR2 is SVGAGI.

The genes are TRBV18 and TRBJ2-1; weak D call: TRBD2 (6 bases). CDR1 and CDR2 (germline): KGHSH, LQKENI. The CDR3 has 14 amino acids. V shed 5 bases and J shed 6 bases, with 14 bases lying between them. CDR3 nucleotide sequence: TGTGCCAGCTCAACGACTAGGGCGAGCAATGAGCAGTTCTTC. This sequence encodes CASSTTRASNEQFF.

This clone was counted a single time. The CDR3 is CASSPGEYGYTF. The DNA for the CDR3 is TGTGCCAGCAGTCCGGGGGAGTATGGCTACACCTTC. The gene calls are TRBV25-1 and TRBJ1-2; a weak D match, TRBD1 (5 bases). The V gene's germline CDR1 is MGHDK and CDR2 SYGVNS. V lost 5 bases and J lost 5, with 9 bases in between. The CDR3 runs 12 residues.

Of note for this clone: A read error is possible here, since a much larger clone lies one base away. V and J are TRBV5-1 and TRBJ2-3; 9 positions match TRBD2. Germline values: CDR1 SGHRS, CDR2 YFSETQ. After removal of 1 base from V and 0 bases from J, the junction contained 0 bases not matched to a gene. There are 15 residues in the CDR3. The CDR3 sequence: CASSLTSGSTDTQYF. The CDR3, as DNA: TGCGCCAGCAGCTTGACTAGCGGGAGCACAGATACGCAGTATTTT.

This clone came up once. The CDR3 loop reads CASSDSPSERRRETQYF. CDR3 DNA sequence: TGTGCCAGCAGTGACTCTCCGTCCGAAAGGCGGCGGGAGACCCAGTACTTC. The gene calls are TRBV6-4 and TRBJ2-5; D is unresolved. Germline V gene data show CDR1 as MRHNA and CDR2 as SNTAGT. The CDR3 is made up of 17 amino acids. Trimming took 0 bases from V and 5 from J, leaving 19 bases between them.

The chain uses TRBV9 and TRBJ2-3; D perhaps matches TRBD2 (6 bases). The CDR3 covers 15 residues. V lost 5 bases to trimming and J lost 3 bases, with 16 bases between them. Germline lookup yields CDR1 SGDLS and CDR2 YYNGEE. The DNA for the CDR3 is TGTGCCAGCAGAAGTAGTGGCGGGGAAACAGATACGCAGTATTTT. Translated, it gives CASRSSGGETDTQYF.